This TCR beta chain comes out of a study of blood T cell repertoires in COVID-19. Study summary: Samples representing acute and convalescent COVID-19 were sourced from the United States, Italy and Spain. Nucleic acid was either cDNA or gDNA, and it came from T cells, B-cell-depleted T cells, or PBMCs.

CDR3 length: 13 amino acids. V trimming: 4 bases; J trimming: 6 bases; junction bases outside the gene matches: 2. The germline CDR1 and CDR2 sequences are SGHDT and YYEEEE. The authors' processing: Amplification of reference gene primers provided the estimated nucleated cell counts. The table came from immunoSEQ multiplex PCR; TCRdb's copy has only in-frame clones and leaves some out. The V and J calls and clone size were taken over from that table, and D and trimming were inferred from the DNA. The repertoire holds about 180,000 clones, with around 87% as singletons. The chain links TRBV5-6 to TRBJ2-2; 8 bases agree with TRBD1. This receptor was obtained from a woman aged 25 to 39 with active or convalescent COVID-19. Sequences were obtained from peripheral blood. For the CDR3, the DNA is TGTGCCAGCAGCCCACAGGGGGCCGGGGAGCTGTTTTTT. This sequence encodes CASSPQGAGELFF.